This T cell receptor beta chain was found in a study of cytotoxic CD8 clonotypes in ibrutinib-treated CLL. Turning to the study itself: Results showed approximately 25 partial and 2 complete responses; following median 68 months, approximately 15 remained remitted, roughly twelve advanced.

PBMCs that had been cryopreserved were the source of 2 to 2.5 micrograms of genomic DNA for TCR beta libraries. The CDR3 runs 12 residues. V lost 5 bases, J lost 4 bases, and 6 bases lay in between. TCRdb keeps only in-frame clones here, not all; method: immunoSEQ multiplex PCR. The table records about 29,000 clones, roughly 85% of them present only once. This rearrangement joins TRBV5-3 to TRBJ2-2; D gene uncertain. TRBV5-3 is placed among ORFs of uncertain function. Sequencing used PBMCs, obtained after 24 months of ibrutinib treatment. This sequence originates from a human donor with chronic lymphocytic leukemia. CDR3 DNA sequence: TGTGCCAGAAGTTATTCCACCGGGGAGCTGTTTTTT. It is translated as CARSYSTGELFF.